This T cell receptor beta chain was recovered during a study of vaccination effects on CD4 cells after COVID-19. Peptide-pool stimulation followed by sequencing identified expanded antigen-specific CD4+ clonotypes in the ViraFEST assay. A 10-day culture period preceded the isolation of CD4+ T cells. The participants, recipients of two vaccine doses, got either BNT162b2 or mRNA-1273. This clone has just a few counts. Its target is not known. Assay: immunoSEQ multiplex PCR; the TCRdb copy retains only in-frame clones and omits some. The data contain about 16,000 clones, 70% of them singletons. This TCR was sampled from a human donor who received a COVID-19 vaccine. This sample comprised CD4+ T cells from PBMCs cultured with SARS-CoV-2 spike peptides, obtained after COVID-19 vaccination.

CDR3 nucleotides: TGCGCCAGCAGCTGGGAACAGGGGACCACTGAAGCTTTCTTT. Protein sequence: CASSWEQGTTEAFF. The chain uses TRBV5-1 and TRBJ1-1, with 7 bases lining up with TRBD1. Trimming took 3 bases from V and 4 from J; bases not matched to a gene: 6. Germline lookup yields CDR1 SGHRS and CDR2 YFSETQ. This CDR3 has 14 residues.